This T cell receptor beta chain was sequenced in a study of radiotherapy plus CTLA-4 blockade in lung cancer. As for the study in general: Patients showed objective responses in 15% to 20% of cases, and disease control was achieved by around 30%. Study-wide points: According to reports, early shifts in blood T cell clones, alongside interferon-beta, forecast response most accurately. TCR clones from tumors expanded in blood after radiotherapy plus ipilimumab.

Those patients who had chemo-refractory metastatic non-small-cell lung cancer were given focal radiation along with CTLA-4 blockade through ipilimumab. Profiling relied on immunoSEQ multiplex PCR, and the TCRdb table lists in-frame clones only, not all of them. The table shows more than 90,000 clones, with about 77% occurring only once. Remarks on this clone: The antigen is undetermined.

The material was peripheral blood, obtained from a patient treated with radiotherapy plus ipilimumab. The clonotype was recovered from a human donor with non-small cell lung cancer who had a partial response to radiotherapy plus ipilimumab.

CDR3 in amino acids: CAWKGAREKLFF. CDR3 coding DNA: TGTGCCTGGAAGGGGGCGCGGGAAAAACTGTTTTTT. The gene calls are TRBV30 and TRBJ1-4, with TRBD1 matching over 7 bases. Germline V gene data show CDR1 as GTSNPN and CDR2 as SVGIG (reference sequence). Trimming cost V 4 bases and J 8 bases; bases outside gene matches: 4. CDR3 length: 12 residues.